This T cell receptor beta chain is drawn from a study of blood T cell repertoires in COVID-19. Study in general: Sample material is recorded as cDNA or gDNA derived from T cells, B-cell-depleted T cells, or PBMCs.

V dropped 1 base and J dropped 4; count of bases not matched to a gene: 12. CDR3 length: 17 residues. Germline CDR1 MNHNS, CDR2 SASEGT. TCRdb's table, derived via immunoSEQ multiplex PCR, lists solely in-frame clones and lacks some. The sample carries about 270,000 clones, about nine tenths recorded once. The chain carries TRBV6-1 and TRBJ1-2; TRBD1 matches 7 bases. Specimen: peripheral blood. The clonotype comes from a woman aged 25 to 45 with COVID-19, enrolled during active disease. For the CDR3, the DNA is TGTGCCAGCAGTGAAGGAAGATGGAGGGGGCCCGGCTATGGCTACACCTTC. Translating it yields CASSEGRWRGPGYGYTF.